This TCR beta chain appears in the sequencing data of a study of somatic mutations in cytotoxic T cells in rheumatoid arthritis. V was cut by 2 bases and J by 2 bases, with 18 bases left in between. CDR1 SGHVS and CDR2 FNYEAQ come from the germline V gene. The CDR3 totals 17 residues. The study's findings and limits: Rheumatoid arthritis patients showed CD8+ clonality increasing with age, unlike healthy controls. No antigen targets were known for the expanded CD8+ clones.

Libraries were prepared by immunoSEQ multiplex PCR; TCRdb keeps only in-frame clonotypes and omits some of them. Altogether 12,000 or so clones are present, roughly four fifths being singletons, with the ten largest covering 12% to 15%. A word on this clone: The antigen is unknown.

Sequencing input: CD8+ T cells sorted from blood. The clonotype originates from a woman in her fifties or sixties in good health. This sequence joins TRBV7-6 and TRBJ1-1, with a tentative D call TRBD1 (6 bases). CDR3 nucleotides: TGTGCCAGCAGCTTATTTCCGCCACAGGGAACAAACACTGAAGCTTTCTTT. This translates into CASSLFPPQGTNTEAFF.